This TCR beta chain was sequenced in a study of shared clonotypes between healthy human individuals. Study results and limitations: Against clonotypes common to all four donors, non-shared ones had lower generation probabilities.

To note about this clone: Its antigen remains unidentified.

CD4+ cells yielded CD45RA+ naive and CD45RA-negative memory subsets. Generated by immunoSEQ multiplex PCR, the TCRdb table keeps only in-frame clones and is missing some. The repertoire includes some 660,000 clones, 73% of them detected once, and 1.5% to 2% sits in the top ten. The germline gives CDR1 MGHDK, CDR2 SYGVNS. V was shortened by 1 base and J by 3 bases, with 12 bases between the two germline ends. CDR3 length equals 15 residues. Specimen: memory CD4+ T cells sorted from blood. Indicated subset: CD45RA-negative fraction. This TCR was recovered from a woman in her twenties or thirties in good health. This chain joins TRBV25-1 and TRBJ2-5; D possibly corresponds to TRBD1 (7 bases). The CDR3 is CASSESGRGEETQYF. Written as DNA, the CDR3 is TGTGCCAGCAGTGAATCCGGCAGGGGGGAAGAGACCCAGTACTTC.